One and the same sample provided the 5 T cell receptor beta chains below, sequenced in a study of blood T cells in healthy people across ages (dated by TCRdb to 2015 to 2017). To prepare the library, 5' RACE was applied. This sample was sequenced with an Illumina HiSeq 2500. A second PCR of about 6 to 11 cycles was run with a J-beta primer mix and a sample-barcoded 5' primer. TCRdb reanalyzed the raw reads on its own, using fastp at Q25 for trimming and MiXCR for clone calling, and kept in-frame beta chains. Each entry merges the rows of one CDR3 protein and shows their most common DNA and genes. This sample holds roughly 1,700,000 distinct CDR3 sequences; roughly 27% were observed only once. In total, the top ten clones hold 7.7% of the sample. Sequencing used blood. The receptors were gathered from a woman aged 30 to 39 in good health.

The chain carries TRBV6-1 and TRBJ2-5, with TRBD1 identical over 9 bases. The J call is doubtful: the DNA matches TRBJ2-7 better. The CDR3 spans 15 residues. Germline V gives CDR1 MNHNS, CDR2 SASEGT. This chain's CDR3 is CASSDYRTGVYEQYF. The CDR3 bases are TGTGCCAGCAGTGATTATCGGACAGGGGTTTACGAGCAGTACTTC.

This clonotype has a count of ten or more. The V and J genes are TRBV29-1 and TRBJ2-3, with D maybe TRBD1 (6 bases). V was cut by 5 bases and J by 0 bases, with 9 bases left in between. The CDR3 contains 13 residues. Germline V lookup: CDR1 SQVTM, CDR2 ANQGSEA. DNA for the CDR3: TGCAGCGTTCGGGACACTAGCACAGATACGCAGTATTTT. Amino acid sequence: CSVRDTSTDTQYF.

The chain couples TRBV6-1 to TRBJ1-1, with 10 bases matching TRBD1. This CDR3 is built from 19 residues. The V segment lost 0 bases and the J segment 1 base; nucleotides outside the gene matches: 11. Germline V CDR1 and CDR2: MNHNS, SASEGT. The CDR3, as DNA: TGTGCCAGCAGTGAAGCGCAAGTTGGGAGGACAGGGGGGAACACTGAAGCTTTCTTT. Amino acids: CASSEAQVGRTGGNTEAFF.

The rearrangement links TRBV9 to TRBJ2-3; no clear D gene. Trimming cost V 3 bases and J 3 bases, with 11 bases left between them. This CDR3 spans 14 amino acids. CDR1 SGDLS and CDR2 YYNGEE come from the germline V gene. In DNA, the CDR3 is TGTGCCAGCAGCGGGATCGTCTGGACAGATACGCAGTATTTT. Translation: CASSGIVWTDTQYF.

This clonotype has only a few counts. The chain has TRBV5-1 and TRBJ2-3; D uncertain. The CDR3 is 14 residues long. V gave up 4 bases and J gave up 3 bases, with 12 bases separating them. Germline CDR1 SGHRS, CDR2 YFSETQ. CDR3 coding DNA: TGCGCCAGCAGCCCCAACCTATTAACAGATACGCAGTATTTT. This encodes CASSPNLLTDTQYF.